Listed below are T cell receptor beta chains from one sample, sequenced in a study of cytomegalovirus exposure and HLA in healthy donors. TCRdb's table, derived via immunoSEQ multiplex PCR, lists solely in-frame clones and lacks some. The table records fewer than 120,000 clones, approximately 87% of them present only once. Sample: PBMCs. The receptors come from a woman aged 30 to 39 in good health and CMV-seropositive. CDR3s include the opening cysteine and the closing phenylalanine or tryptophan. A D gene is named only where the DNA matches it firmly. Size values are once, few and many counts, or a class for expanded clones, and some rows have none.

.,TRBV9,TRBJ2-7,TRBD1,CASSAGTAYEQYF,TGTGCCAGCAGCGCTGGGACAGCATACGAGCAGTACTTC
.,TRBV18,TRBJ1-3,TRBD1,CASSGMGQVRSGNTIYF,TGTGCCAGCTCAGGAATGGGACAGGTCCGCTCTGGAAACACCATATATTTT
.,TRBV6-5,TRBJ2-4,.,CASSYSGASAKNIQYF,TGTGCCAGCAGTTACAGTGGGGCCTCAGCCAAAAACATTCAGTACTTC
.,TRBV6-5,TRBJ2-1,TRBD2,CASSYRASGGINEQFF,TGTGCCAGCAGTTACAGGGCTAGCGGGGGGATCAATGAGCAGTTCTTC
.,TRBV9,TRBJ2-2,TRBD2,CASSPSGGAGELFF,TGTGCCAGCAGCCCTAGCGGGGGGGCCGGGGAGCTGTTTTTT
.,TRBV25-1,TRBJ2-1,.,CASSDRNNEQFF,TGTGCCAGCAGTGACAGAAACAATGAGCAGTTCTTC
.,TRBV5-1,TRBJ2-3,TRBD2,CASSFAGGPTDTQYF,TGCGCCAGCAGCTTTGCGGGAGGGCCCACAGATACGCAGTATTTT
.,TRBV11-3,TRBJ2-3,TRBD1,CASSKGTGQDTQYF,TGTGCCAGCAGCAAGGGGACAGGGCAAGATACGCAGTATTTT
.,TRBV10-3,TRBJ2-7,TRBD2,CAISEAGNEQYF,TGTGCCATCAGTGAAGCGGGGAACGAGCAGTACTTC
once,TRBV11-2,TRBJ2-7,TRBD1,CASSFGAGGGYEQYF,TGTGCCAGCAGCTTCGGGGCAGGGGGCGGGTACGAGCAGTACTTC
.,TRBV18,TRBJ1-2,.,CASSPGEDYGYTF,TGTGCCAGCTCACCCGGAGAAGACTATGGCTACACCTTC
once,TRBV10-1,TRBJ1-2,TRBD1,CASSLYRDRQFGGYTF,TGCGCCAGCAGCTTATACCGGGACAGGCAGTTCGGAGGCTACACCTTC
.,TRBV15,TRBJ1-1,.,CATSVTQGLDTEAFF,TGTGCCACCAGCGTAACGCAGGGACTTGACACTGAAGCTTTCTTT
.,TRBV2,TRBJ1-1,TRBD1,CASIVIVLGQQNTEAFF,TGTGCCAGCATTGTCATTGTTCTGGGACAGCAGAACACTGAAGCTTTCTTT
.,TRBV2,TRBJ2-4,TRBD1,CASSGGQGNVKNIQYF,TGTGCCAGCAGTGGGGGACAGGGGAACGTCAAAAACATTCAGTACTTC
.,TRBV28,TRBJ1-4,.,CASRPGGEVANEKLFF,TGTGCCAGCAGACCTGGGGGGGAAGTGGCTAATGAAAAACTGTTTTTT
.,TRBV7-2,TRBJ2-7,.,CASSSRGALYEQYF,TGTGCCAGCAGCTCTCGGGGGGCCCTCTACGAGCAGTACTTC
.,TRBV7-2,TRBJ2-7,TRBD1,CASSLQGAGEQYF,TGTGCCAGCAGCCTCCAGGGGGCGGGGGAGCAGTACTTC
.,TRBV27,TRBJ2-5,TRBD2,CASSFKSGVGQTQYF,TGTGCCAGCAGTTTTAAGAGCGGGGTGGGGCAGACCCAGTACTTC
.,TRBV20-1,TRBJ2-2,.,CSAPRDGELFF,TGCAGTGCTCCACGGGACGGGGAGCTGTTTTTT